This T cell receptor (beta chain) appears in the sequencing data of a study of technical replicates of blood from a handful of donors (dated by TCRdb to 2015 to 2018). V and J are trimmed by 5 bases and 12 bases, and the gene matches miss 17 bases of the junction. From cysteine to phenylalanine, the CDR3 is 16 amino acids long. The kept DNA is CDR3 alone, 48 bases in frame from the first base. CDR1 and CDR2 are read off the germline V gene as SGHRS and YFSETQ. The library was generated by the immunoSEQ multiplex PCR assay. The table was pulled from immuneACCESS by TCRdb, which kept in-frame rearrangements only. Such tables lose some clones; where checked, under half of the loss comes from unresolved V genes, and the rest has no known cause. The sample table shows tens of thousands of clones, and about 94% are seen once. Roughly 0.25% of the sample is in the top ten clones. As for this clone: No cognate antigen has been identified for it. No per-base quality is available; no much larger clone lies one base away.

The receptor was isolated from a human donor in good health. Specimen: T cells isolated from PBMCs. In this chain, TRBV5-1 is recombined with TRBJ1-6, with 7 central nucleotides matching TRBD1. The CDR3 protein sequence reads: CASRPVLTGTERPLHF. In nucleotides, the sequence is TGCGCCAGCAGACCCGTACTAACCGGGACAGAGAGACCCCTCCACTTT.